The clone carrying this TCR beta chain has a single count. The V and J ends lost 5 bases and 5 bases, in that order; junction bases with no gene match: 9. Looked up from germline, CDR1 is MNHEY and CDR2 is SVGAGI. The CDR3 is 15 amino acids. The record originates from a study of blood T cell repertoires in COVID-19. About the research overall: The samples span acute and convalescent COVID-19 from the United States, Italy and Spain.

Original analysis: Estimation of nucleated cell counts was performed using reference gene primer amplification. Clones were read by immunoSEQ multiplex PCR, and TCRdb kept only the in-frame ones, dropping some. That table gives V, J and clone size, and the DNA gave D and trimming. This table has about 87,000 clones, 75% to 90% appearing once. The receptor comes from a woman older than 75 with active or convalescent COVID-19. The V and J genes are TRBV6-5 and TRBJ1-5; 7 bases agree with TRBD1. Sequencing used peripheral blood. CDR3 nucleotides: TGTGCCAGCAGTCCCGACAGGGTGGTGGATCAGCCCCAGCATTTT. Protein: CASSPDRVVDQPQHF.